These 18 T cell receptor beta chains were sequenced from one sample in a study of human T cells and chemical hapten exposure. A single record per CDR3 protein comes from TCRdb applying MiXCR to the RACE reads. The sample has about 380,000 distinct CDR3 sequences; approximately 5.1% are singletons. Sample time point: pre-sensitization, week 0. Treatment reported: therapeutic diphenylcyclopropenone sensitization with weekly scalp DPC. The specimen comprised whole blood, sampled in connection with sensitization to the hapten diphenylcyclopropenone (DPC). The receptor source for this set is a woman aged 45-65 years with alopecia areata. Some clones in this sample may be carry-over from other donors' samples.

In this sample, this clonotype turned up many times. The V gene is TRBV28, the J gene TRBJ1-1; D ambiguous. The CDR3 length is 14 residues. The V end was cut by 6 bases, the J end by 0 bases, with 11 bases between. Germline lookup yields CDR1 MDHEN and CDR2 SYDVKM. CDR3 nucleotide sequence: TGTGCCAGCAGCCAAGATGGGGTGAACACTGAAGCTTTCTTT. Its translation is CASSQDGVNTEAFF.

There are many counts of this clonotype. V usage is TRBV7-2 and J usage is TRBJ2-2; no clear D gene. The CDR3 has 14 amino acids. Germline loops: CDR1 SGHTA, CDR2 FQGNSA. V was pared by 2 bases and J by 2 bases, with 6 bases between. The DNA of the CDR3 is TGTGCCAGCAGCTTAATGGGTAACACCGGGGAGCTGTTTTTT. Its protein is CASSLMGNTGELFF. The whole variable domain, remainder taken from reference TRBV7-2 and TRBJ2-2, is GAGVSQSPSNKVTEKGKDVELRCDPISGHTALYWYRQSLGQGLEFLIYFQGNSAPDKSGLPSDRFSAERTGGSVSTLTIQRTQQEDSAVYLCASSLMGNTGELFFGEGSRLTVL.

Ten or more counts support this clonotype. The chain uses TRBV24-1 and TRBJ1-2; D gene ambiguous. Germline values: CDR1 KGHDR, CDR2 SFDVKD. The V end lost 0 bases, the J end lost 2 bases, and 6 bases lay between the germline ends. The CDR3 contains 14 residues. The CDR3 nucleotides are TGTGCCACCAGTGATTTGCACGGAAACTATGGCTACACCTTC. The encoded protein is CATSDLHGNYGYTF.

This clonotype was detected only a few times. CDR3 loop: CASSKQTGWSEAFF. As DNA, the CDR3 is TGTGCCAGCAGTAAACAGACAGGGTGGTCTGAAGCTTTCTTT. V gene TRBV6-1 combines with J gene TRBJ1-1; 7 nucleotides align to TRBD1. Unmatched junction bases numbered 9, after V lost 5 bases and J lost 6 bases. This CDR3 spans 14 amino acids. Germline V gene lookup returns CDR1 MNHNS and CDR2 SASEGT.

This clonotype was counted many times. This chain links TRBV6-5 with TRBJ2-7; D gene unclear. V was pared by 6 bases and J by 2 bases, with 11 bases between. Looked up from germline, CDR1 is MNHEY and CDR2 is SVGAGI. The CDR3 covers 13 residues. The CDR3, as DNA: TGTGCCAGCAGCCCGCTTGTCGCCTACGAGCAGTACTTC. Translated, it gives CASSPLVAYEQYF.

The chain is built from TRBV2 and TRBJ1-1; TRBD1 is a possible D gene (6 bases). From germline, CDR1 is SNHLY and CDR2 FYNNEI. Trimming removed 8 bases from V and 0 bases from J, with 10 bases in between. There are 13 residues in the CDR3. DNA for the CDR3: TGTGCCAGCGGAAGGGGGATGAACACTGAAGCTTTCTTT. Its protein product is CASGRGMNTEAFF.

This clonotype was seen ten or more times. The CDR3 DNA reads TGTGCCAGCAGCCCAGCCGTCGTCCACTACGAGCAGTACTTC. As protein: CASSPAVVHYEQYF. The V call is TRBV6-5, the J call TRBJ2-7; no firm D call. The germline V and J ends were trimmed by 6 bases and 3 bases, with 15 bases remaining between them. Germline V gene sequence: CDR1 MNHEY, CDR2 SVGAGI. CDR3 length: 14 residues.

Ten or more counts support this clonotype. The CDR3 sequence is CASSLGPPLHF. The CDR3 nucleotides read TGTGCCAGCAGCTTAGGTCCACCCCTCCACTTT. The V and J genes are TRBV7-9 and TRBJ1-6, with D uncertain. Trimming shortened V by 1 base and J by 11 bases, and 3 bases separated the two germline ends. The CDR3 covers 11 residues. Per the germline V gene, CDR1 is SEHNR and CDR2 is FQNEAQ (reference sequence).

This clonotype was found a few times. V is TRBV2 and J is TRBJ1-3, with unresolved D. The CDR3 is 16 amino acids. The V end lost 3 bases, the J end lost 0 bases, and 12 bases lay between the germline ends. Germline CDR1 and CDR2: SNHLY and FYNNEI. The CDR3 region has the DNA TGTGCCAGCAGTGATTCGGCAGGCACCTCTGGAAACACCATATATTTT. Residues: CASSDSAGTSGNTIYF.

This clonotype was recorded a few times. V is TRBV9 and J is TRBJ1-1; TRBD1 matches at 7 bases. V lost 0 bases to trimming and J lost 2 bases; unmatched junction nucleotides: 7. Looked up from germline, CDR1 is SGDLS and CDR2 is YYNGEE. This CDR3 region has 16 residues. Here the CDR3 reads CASSVAWDSSNTEAFF. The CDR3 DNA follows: TGTGCCAGCAGCGTAGCTTGGGACAGTAGTAACACTGAAGCTTTCTTT.

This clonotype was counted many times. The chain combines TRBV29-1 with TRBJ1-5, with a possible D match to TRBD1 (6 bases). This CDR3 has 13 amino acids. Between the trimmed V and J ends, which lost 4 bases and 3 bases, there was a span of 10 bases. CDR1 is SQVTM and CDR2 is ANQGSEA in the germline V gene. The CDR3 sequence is CSVVAGDNQPQHF. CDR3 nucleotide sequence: TGCAGCGTTGTTGCAGGGGACAATCAGCCCCAGCATTTT.

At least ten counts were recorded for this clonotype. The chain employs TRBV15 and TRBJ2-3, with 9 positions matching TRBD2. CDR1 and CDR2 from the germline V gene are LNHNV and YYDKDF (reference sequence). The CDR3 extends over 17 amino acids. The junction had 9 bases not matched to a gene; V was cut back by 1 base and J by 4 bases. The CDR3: CATSRVSSGSVADTQYF. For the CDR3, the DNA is TGTGCCACCAGCAGAGTGAGTAGCGGGAGTGTAGCAGATACGCAGTATTTT.

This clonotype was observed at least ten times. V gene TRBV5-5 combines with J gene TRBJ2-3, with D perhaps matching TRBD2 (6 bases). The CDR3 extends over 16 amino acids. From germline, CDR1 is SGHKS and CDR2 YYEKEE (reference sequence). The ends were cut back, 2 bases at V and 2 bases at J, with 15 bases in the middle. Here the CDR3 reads CASSLGGTGPTDTQYF. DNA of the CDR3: TGTGCCAGCAGCTTAGGCGGGACGGGGCCCACAGATACGCAGTATTTT.

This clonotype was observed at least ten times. CDR3: CASSAQTGLATGELFF. The CDR3 DNA sequence: TGTGCCAGCAGCGCTCAGACGGGACTAGCGACCGGGGAGCTGTTTTTT. The J gene is TRBJ2-2, the V gene TRBV7-2, with 10 bases that match TRBD2. The CDR3 spans 16 residues. After removal of 5 bases from V and 5 bases from J, the junction contained 8 bases not matched to a gene. CDR1 and CDR2 (germline): SGHTA, FQGNSA.

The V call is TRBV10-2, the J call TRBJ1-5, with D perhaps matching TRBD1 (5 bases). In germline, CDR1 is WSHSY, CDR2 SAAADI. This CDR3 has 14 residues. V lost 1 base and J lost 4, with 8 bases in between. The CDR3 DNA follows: TGCGCCAGCAGTGAGTTACAGGTTAATCAGCCCCAGCATTTT. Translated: CASSELQVNQPQHF.

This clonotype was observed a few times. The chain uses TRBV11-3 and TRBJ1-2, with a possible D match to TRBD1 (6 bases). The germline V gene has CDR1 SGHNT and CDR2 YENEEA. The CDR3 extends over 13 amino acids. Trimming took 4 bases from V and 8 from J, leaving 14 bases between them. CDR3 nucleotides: TGTGCCAGCAGCTCAGAGGGGGGAGACGGCTACACCTTC. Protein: CASSSEGGDGYTF. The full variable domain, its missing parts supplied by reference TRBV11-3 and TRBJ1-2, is EAGVVQSPRYKIIEKKQPVAFWCNPISGHNTLYWYLQNLGQGPELLIRYENEEAVDDSQLPKDRFSAERLKGVDSTLKIQPAELGDSAVYLCASSSEGGDGYTFGSGTRLTVV.

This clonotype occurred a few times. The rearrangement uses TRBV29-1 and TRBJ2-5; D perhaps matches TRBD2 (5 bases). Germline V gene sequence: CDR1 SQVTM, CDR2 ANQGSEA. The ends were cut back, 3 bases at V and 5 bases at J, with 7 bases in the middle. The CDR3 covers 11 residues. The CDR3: CSVDRRETQYF. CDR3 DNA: TGCAGCGTTGATCGGAGGGAGACCCAGTACTTC.

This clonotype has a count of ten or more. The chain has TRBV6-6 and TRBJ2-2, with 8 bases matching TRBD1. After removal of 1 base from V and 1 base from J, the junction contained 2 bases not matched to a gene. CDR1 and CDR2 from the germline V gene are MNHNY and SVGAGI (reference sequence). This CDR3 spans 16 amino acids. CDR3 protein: CASSYYDRGNTGELFF. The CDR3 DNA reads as TGTGCCAGCAGTTACTACGACAGGGGGAACACCGGGGAGCTGTTTTTT.